This TCR beta chain stems from a study of OX40 agonist ivuxolimab in advanced cancers. About the investigation overall: The costimulatory receptor OX40 (CD134) was targeted by ivuxolimab, a fully human IgG2 agonistic monoclonal antibody. Intravenous ivuxolimab was administered to patients every 2 weeks at six dose levels: 0.01, 0.1, 0.3, 1.5, 3 and 10 mg/kg. Among the 50 to 55 dose-escalation patients, around 19 had hepatocellular carcinoma, around 15 melanoma, 9 renal cell carcinoma and 9 head and neck cancer. The dose-escalation cohort was approximately 83% male with a mean age of approximately 60 years, ranging from about 20 to 85. Prior anti-PD-1, anti-PD-L1 or anti-CTLA-4 therapy was permitted, and checkpoint inhibitors had been received by 30% to 40% of dose-escalation patients. Partial responses occurred in three dose-escalation patients, of whom one had hepatocellular carcinoma and two had cutaneous melanoma. The purpose of peripheral TCRbeta sequencing was to test whether ivuxolimab changed TCR sequence diversity and led to clonal T-cell expansion. The paper reports the monotherapy dose-escalation portion (N of about 50 patients) of the phase I ivuxolimab trial.

What the study reported, not specific to this receptor: At doses from 0.1 to 3.0 mg/kg, clonal expansion was seen in both CD4+ and CD8+ blood T cells between baseline and week 6. On average, CD8+ T cells showed more expanded clones than CD4+ T cells after ivuxolimab. Low levels of normalized T-cell clonal expansion were also seen in some patients who did not respond. Which antigens the clonally expanded peripheral T cells were specific for was not determined. In the 0.1-3.0 mg/kg groups, partial responders were among the patients with the lowest normalized peripheral clonal expansion, particularly in CD8+ T cells.

Genomic DNA was extracted from sorted cells for sequencing of the TCRbeta CDR3 region. The immunoSEQ Assay was used to sequence the TCRbeta CDR3 regions. In its TCRdb copy, this immuneACCESS table keeps in-frame sequences only and misses some clones. Where compared with another copy, unresolved V genes explain less than half of these, and the others have no known cause. In all, the sample holds about 100,000 clones, and 75% to 95% of those were seen once. The ten biggest clones cover about 0.49% of the sample. The trial excluded patients who had a history of autoimmune disease or were on systemic immunosuppression. Peripheral blood for TCR sequencing was drawn from every dose cohort at baseline, at cycle 4 day 1 and at cycle 7 day 1. The samples were drawn from a first-in-human, open-label, multicenter phase I dose-escalation trial of ivuxolimab. The trial enrolled adults with locally advanced or metastatic head and neck squamous cell, hepatocellular, melanoma or renal cell carcinoma. CD4+ and CD8+ T cells were sorted separately from peripheral blood before TCR sequencing.

CDR1 is given as MNHNS and CDR2 as SASEGT, both from the germline V gene. Between the V and J ends, shortened by 6 bases and 2 bases respectively, the junction contains 11 bases. The CDR3 runs 14 amino acids, cysteine and phenylalanine included. Only the CDR3 part of the read is kept: 42 bases, read in frame from the first base. Note on this clone: Its antigen remains undetermined. Within one base of it there is no much larger clone, and no base qualities were kept.

This specimen was CD4+ or CD8+ T cells sorted from blood, taken in a trial of the OX40 agonist ivuxolimab. The sequence is built from TRBV6-1 and TRBJ1-3; D gene: possibly TRBD1, on 5 matching bases. The receptor was derived from an adult with an advanced solid tumor such as melanoma, head and neck, liver or kidney cancer. The bases are TGTGCCAGCAGACGGGGGACGCCTGGAAACACCATATATTTT. It codes for CASRRGTPGNTIYF.